The source of this T cell receptor (beta chain) is a study of T-cell memory formation after mild COVID-19. The CDR3 is 15 amino acids. J lost 3 bases, V lost 4 bases, and 4 bases had no gene match. Germline CDR1 is SGHTA and CDR2 is FQGTGA. TCRdb ran MiXCR on the 5' RACE reads and lists one entry per CDR3 protein. The sample consists of a few hundred thousand distinct CDR3 sequences, 15% to 20% of them appearing once. The TCR comes from a young man who had mild COVID-19 (a few samples of this study predate the infection). Cell type and time point are not known. V and J are TRBV7-3 and TRBJ2-3, with 10 bases aligning to TRBD2. The source material was PBMCs or a T cell subset sorted from them (not recorded which). The DNA for the CDR3 is TGTGCCAGCAGCTCCCTAGCGGGGGATACAGATACGCAGTATTTT. Encoded protein: CASSSLAGDTDTQYF.